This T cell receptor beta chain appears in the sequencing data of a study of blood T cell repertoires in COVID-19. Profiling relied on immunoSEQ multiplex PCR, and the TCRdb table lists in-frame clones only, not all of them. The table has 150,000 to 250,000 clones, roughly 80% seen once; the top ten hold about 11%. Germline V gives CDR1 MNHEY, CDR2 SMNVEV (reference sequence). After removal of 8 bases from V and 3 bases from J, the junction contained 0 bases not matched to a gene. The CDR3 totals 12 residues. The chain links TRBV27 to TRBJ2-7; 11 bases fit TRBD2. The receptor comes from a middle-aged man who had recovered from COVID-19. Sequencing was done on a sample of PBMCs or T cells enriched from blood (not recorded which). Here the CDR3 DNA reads TGTGCCAGCGGGACTAGCGGCTACGAGCAGTACGTC. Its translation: CASGTSGYEQYV.